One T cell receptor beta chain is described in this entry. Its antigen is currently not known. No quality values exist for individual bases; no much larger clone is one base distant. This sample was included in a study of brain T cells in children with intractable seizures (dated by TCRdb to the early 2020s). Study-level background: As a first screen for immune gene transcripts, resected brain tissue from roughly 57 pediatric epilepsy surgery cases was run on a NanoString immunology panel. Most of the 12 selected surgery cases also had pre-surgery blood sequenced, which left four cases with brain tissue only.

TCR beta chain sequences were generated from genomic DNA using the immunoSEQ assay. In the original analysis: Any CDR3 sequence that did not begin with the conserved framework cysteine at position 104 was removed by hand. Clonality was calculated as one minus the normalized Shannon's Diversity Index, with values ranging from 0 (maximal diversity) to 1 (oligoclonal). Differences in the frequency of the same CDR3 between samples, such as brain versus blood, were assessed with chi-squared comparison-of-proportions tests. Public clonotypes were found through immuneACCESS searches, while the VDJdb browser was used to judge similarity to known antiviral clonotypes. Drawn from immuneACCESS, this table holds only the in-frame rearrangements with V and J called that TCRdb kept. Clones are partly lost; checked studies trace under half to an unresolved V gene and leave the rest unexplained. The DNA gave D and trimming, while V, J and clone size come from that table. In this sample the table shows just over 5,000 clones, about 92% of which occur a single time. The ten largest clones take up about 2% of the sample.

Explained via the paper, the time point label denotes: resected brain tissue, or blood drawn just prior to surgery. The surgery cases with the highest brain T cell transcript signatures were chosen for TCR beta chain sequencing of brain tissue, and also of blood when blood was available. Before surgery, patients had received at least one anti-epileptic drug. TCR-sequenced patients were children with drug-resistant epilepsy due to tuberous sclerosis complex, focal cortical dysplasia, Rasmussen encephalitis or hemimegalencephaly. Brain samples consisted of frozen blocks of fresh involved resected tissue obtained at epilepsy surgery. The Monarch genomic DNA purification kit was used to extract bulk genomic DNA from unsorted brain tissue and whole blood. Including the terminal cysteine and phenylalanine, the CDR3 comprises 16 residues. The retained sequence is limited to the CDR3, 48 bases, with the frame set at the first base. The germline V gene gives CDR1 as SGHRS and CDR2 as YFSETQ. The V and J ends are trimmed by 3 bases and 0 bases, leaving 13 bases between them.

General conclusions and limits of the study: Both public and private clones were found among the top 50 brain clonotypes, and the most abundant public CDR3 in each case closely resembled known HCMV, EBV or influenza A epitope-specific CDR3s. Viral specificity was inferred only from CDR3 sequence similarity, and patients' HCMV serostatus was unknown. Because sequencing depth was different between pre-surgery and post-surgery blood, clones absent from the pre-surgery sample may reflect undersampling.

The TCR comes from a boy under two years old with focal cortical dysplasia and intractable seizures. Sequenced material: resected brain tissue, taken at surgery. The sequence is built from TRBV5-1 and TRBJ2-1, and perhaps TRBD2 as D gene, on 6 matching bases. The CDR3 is CASSSVSGLSYNEQFF. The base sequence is TGCGCCAGCAGCTCTGTTAGCGGACTCTCCTACAATGAGCAGTTCTTC.